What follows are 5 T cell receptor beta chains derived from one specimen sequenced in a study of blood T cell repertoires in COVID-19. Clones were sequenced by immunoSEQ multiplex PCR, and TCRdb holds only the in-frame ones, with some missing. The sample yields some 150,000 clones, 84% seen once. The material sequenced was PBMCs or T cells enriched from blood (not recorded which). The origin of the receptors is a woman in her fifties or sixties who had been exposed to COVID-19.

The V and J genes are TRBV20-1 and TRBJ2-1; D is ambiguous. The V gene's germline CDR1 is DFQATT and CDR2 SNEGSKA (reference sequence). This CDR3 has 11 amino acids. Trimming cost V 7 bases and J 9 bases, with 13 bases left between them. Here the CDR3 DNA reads TGCAGTGTAACCCCGAGTGTTGAGCAGTTCTTC. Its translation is CSVTPSVEQFF.

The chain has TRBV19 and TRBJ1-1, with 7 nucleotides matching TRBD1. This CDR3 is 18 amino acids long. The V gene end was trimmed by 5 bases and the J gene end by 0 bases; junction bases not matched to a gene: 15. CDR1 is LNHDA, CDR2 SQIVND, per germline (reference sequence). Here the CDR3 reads CASSSPRTGTNLNTEAFF. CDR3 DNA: TGTGCCAGTAGTTCGCCAAGGACAGGAACCAATTTGAACACTGAAGCTTTCTTT.

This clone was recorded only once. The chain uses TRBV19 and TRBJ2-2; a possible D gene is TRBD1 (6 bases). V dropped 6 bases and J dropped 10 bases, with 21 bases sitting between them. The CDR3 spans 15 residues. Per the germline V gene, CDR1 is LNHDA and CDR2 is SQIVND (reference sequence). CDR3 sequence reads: CASRGQGLPWVELFF. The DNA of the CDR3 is TGTGCCAGTAGAGGGCAGGGGCTTCCTTGGGTGGAGCTGTTTTTT.

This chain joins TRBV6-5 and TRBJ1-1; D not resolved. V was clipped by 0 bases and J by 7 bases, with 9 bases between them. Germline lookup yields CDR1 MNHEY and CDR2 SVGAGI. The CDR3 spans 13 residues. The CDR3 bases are TGTGCCAGCAGTTACTCGCAAGGAGATGAAGCTTTCTTT. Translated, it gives CASSYSQGDEAFF.

DNA for the CDR3: TGTGCCAGCAGGCGGGACAGGGATAATTCACCCCTCCACTTT. The encoded protein is CASRRDRDNSPLHF. V and J are TRBV2 and TRBJ1-6; 9 bases are shared with TRBD1. Germline CDR1 reads SNHLY; CDR2 reads FYNNEI. The CDR3 runs to 14 residues. With 6 bases clipped from V and 5 bases from J, the junction kept 2 bases outside the gene matches.